The next 28 T cell receptor beta chains were all read from a single sample in a study of shared clonotypes between healthy human individuals. Produced via immunoSEQ multiplex PCR; TCRdb's table is partial and in-frame only. The profile covers 1.6 million or so clones, with around 97% appearing a single time and approximately 1.2% taken by the ten largest. Input material: naive CD4+ T cells sorted from blood. Subset here: CD45RA+ positively selected. Every receptor here comes from a man aged 25-45 years in good health.

In nucleotides, the CDR3 is TGTGCCAGCAGCCTTTTGGGTTCCCCGGGAGAAAAACTGTTTTTT. This encodes CASSLLGSPGEKLFF. The J gene is TRBJ1-4, the V gene TRBV5-8; D unresolved. Germline values: CDR1 SGHTS, CDR2 YDEGEE. The CDR3 loop spans 15 amino acids. The V end lost 4 bases, the J end lost 8 bases, and 18 bases lay between the germline ends.

The rearrangement uses TRBV28 and TRBJ2-5; D gene uncertain. V was clipped by 4 bases and J by 4 bases, with 13 bases between them. Germline V gives CDR1 MDHEN, CDR2 SYDVKM. This CDR3 comprises 14 residues. The CDR3 loop reads CASSSPLVRETQYF. As DNA, the CDR3 is TGTGCCAGCAGTTCCCCGTTGGTCCGAGAGACCCAGTACTTC. The entire variable domain, with the rest obtained from reference TRBV28 and TRBJ2-5, is as follows: DVKVTQSSRYLVKRTGEKVFLECVQDMDHENMFWYRQDPGLGLRLIYFSYDVKMKEKGDIPEGYSVSREKKERFSLILESASTNQTSMYLCASSSPLVRETQYFGPGTRLLVL.

The CDR3 protein is CASSVGTLYNEQFF. The CDR3 DNA reads as TGTGCCAGCAGCGTAGGGACGCTATACAATGAGCAGTTCTTC. The gene calls are TRBV9 and TRBJ2-1, with D unclear. This CDR3 region has 14 residues. Per the germline V gene, CDR1 is SGDLS and CDR2 is YYNGEE. Trimming cost V 0 bases and J 4 bases, with 8 bases left between them.

V and J are TRBV20-1 and TRBJ1-1, with D uncertain. Trimming shortened V by 6 bases and J by 1 base, and 6 bases separated the two germline ends. The germline V gene has CDR1 DFQATT and CDR2 SNEGSKA (reference sequence). This CDR3 is 11 amino acids long. CDR3 sequence reads: CSATTNTEAFF. CDR3 DNA sequence: TGCAGTGCCACAACGAACACTGAAGCTTTCTTT.

To note about this clone: This probably arose from a read error, given a far larger clone one base away. CDR3 amino acids: CASSRQGYEQFF. The CDR3 region has the DNA TGTGCCAGCAGCCGACAGGGCTATGAGCAGTTCTTC. The chain has TRBV28 and TRBJ2-1; TRBD1 matches 7 bases. Trimming removed 6 bases from V and 8 bases from J; junction bases left unmatched: 4. In germline, CDR1 is MDHEN, CDR2 SYDVKM. This CDR3 has 12 residues.

V gene TRBV4-3 combines with J gene TRBJ2-3; 14 nucleotides match TRBD2. The CDR3 totals 17 residues. In germline, CDR1 is LGHNA, CDR2 YSLEER. The trim removed 5 bases at V and 4 bases at J, leaving 8 bases unmatched. The CDR3 here is CASSVGLAGAGADTQYF. In nucleotides, the CDR3 is TGCGCCAGCAGCGTGGGACTAGCGGGAGCGGGGGCAGATACGCAGTATTTT.

As for this clone: In the same sample, other DNA sequences code for this CDR3. V usage is TRBV11-2 and J usage is TRBJ2-5; D not resolved. In germline, CDR1 is SGHAT, CDR2 FQNNGV. The V gene lost 6 bases and the J gene lost 2 bases, with 4 bases spanning the gap. This CDR3 is 11 amino acids long. CDR3 bases: TGTGCCAGCAGTTTACAAGAGACCCAGTACTTC. It encodes CASSLQETQYF.

The chain employs TRBV6-6 and TRBJ1-1; TRBD1 is a possible D gene (6 bases). The germline V gene has CDR1 MNHNY and CDR2 SVGAGI (reference sequence). V shed 7 bases and J shed 3 bases, with 12 bases lying between them. The CDR3 has 13 residues. CDR3 loop: CASTMDRHTEAFF. DNA for the CDR3: TGTGCCAGCACCATGGACAGACACACTGAAGCTTTCTTT.

This clone was seen only once. Within the sample, other DNA sequences also encode this same CDR3. The CDR3 protein is CASSLTSGSFEQFF. DNA for the CDR3: TGCGCCAGCAGCTTGACTAGCGGGAGTTTTGAGCAGTTCTTC. V gene TRBV5-1 combines with J gene TRBJ2-1, with 11 positions matching TRBD2. Trimming removed 1 base from V and 9 bases from J; junction bases left unmatched: 3. Germline assignment: CDR1 SGHRS and CDR2 YFSETQ. CDR3 length: 14 amino acids. Looking up the rest from reference TRBV5-1 and TRBJ2-1 gives the full variable domain: KAGVTQTPRYLIKTRGQQVTLSCSPISGHRSVSWYQQTPGQGLQFLFEYFSETQRNKGNFPGRFSGRQFSNSRSEMNVSTLELGDSALYLCASSLTSGSFEQFFGPGTRLTVL.

This sequence joins TRBV10-3 and TRBJ2-7, with D unclear. Trimming pared 7 bases from V and 5 bases from J, leaving 15 bases between. Germline-derived CDR1 and CDR2 are ENHRY and SYGVKD. The CDR3 consists of 13 residues. The CDR3 coding sequence is TGTGCCATCAACTTGGACGCGTCCCACGAGCAGTACTTC. It codes for CAINLDASHEQYF.

V and J are TRBV1 and TRBJ2-2; TRBD2 is the table's D call, not checked against the DNA. TRBV1 is tagged as a pseudogene. The CDR3 totals 18 residues. CDR3 nucleotides: TGCACCAGCAGCCATTGGCCAAGTCTAGCGGATAACACCGGGGAGCTGTTTTTT. Translated, it gives CTSSHWPSLADNTGELFF.

The chain carries TRBV2 and TRBJ2-7; D possibly matches TRBD1 or TRBD2 (5 bases each). V was cut by 6 bases and J by 1 base, with 10 bases left in between. The CDR3 has 13 residues. Germline values: CDR1 SNHLY, CDR2 FYNNEI. As DNA, the CDR3 is TGTGCCAGCAGAGAGGGGACGTCCTACGAGCAGTACTTC. The encoded protein is CASREGTSYEQYF.

The V and J genes are TRBV25-1 and TRBJ1-2, with D possibly TRBD1 on 5 matching bases. V lost 4 bases to trimming and J lost 4 bases, with 13 bases between them. This CDR3 spans 14 amino acids. Germline loops: CDR1 MGHDK, CDR2 SYGVNS. The CDR3 reads CASSGPSGGYGYTF. The CDR3 bases are TGTGCCAGCAGTGGCCCCTCGGGGGGCTATGGCTACACCTTC.

Regarding this clone: Other nucleotide sequences in the sample specify the same CDR3. V usage is TRBV11-2 and J usage is TRBJ2-7; D is uncertain. V lost 1 base and J lost 4, with 5 bases in between. CDR1 is SGHAT, CDR2 FQNNGV, per germline. The CDR3 extends over 12 amino acids. The CDR3 nucleotides are TGTGCCAGCAGCTTAGGATTATACGAGCAGTACTTC. Protein: CASSLGLYEQYF. The entire variable domain, with the rest obtained from reference TRBV11-2 and TRBJ2-7, is as follows: EAGVAQSPRYKIIEKRQSVAFWCNPISGHATLYWYQQILGQGPKLLIQFQNNGVVDDSQLPKDRFSAERLKGVDSTLKIQPAKLEDSAVYLCASSLGLYEQYFGPGTRLTVT.

The table lists this clone with a count of one. The rearrangement uses TRBV2 and TRBJ1-4, with no clear D. V lost 0 bases and J 14 bases, leaving 16 bases between the germline ends. The germline CDR1 and CDR2 sequences are SNHLY and FYNNEI. The CDR3 has 14 amino acids. The CDR3, as DNA: TGTGCCAGCAGTGAAGCGCTTCAGTGGCGAGATCTGTTTTTT. Translating gives CASSEALQWRDLFF.

As concerns this clone: This sample includes further DNA sequences coding for the same CDR3. The V and J genes are TRBV28 and TRBJ1-2, with 9 bases lining up with TRBD1. Germline V gives CDR1 MDHEN, CDR2 SYDVKM. J gave up 8 bases and V 4 bases, and 2 bases lay outside the gene matches. The CDR3 contains 12 residues. The CDR3 protein is CASSYRGLGYTF. For the CDR3, the DNA is TGTGCCAGCAGTTACAGGGGGCTCGGCTACACCTTC.

In DNA, the CDR3 is TGTGCCAGCAGTTCCAACGGGGGGCCTTCATGGGGCTACACCTTC. It yields the protein CASSSNGGPSWGYTF. The chain employs TRBV6-4 and TRBJ1-2, with TRBD1 as a possible D gene (6 bases). The CDR3 contains 15 residues. The germline CDR1 and CDR2 sequences are MRHNA and SNTAGT. The V end lost 5 bases, the J end lost 8 bases, and 21 bases lay between the germline ends.

J is TRBJ1-1 and V is TRBV5-1; maybe TRBD1 (5 bases). Germline values: CDR1 SGHRS, CDR2 YFSETQ. The CDR3 consists of 16 residues. V was shortened by 1 base and J by 0 bases, with 13 bases between the two germline ends. In nucleotides, the CDR3 is TGCGCCAGCAGCTTGCCCACCGGGGGGTTGAACACTGAAGCTTTCTTT. Its protein is CASSLPTGGLNTEAFF.

This chain links TRBV29-1 with TRBJ2-3; TRBD2 might be the D (6 bases). CDR3 length: 13 residues. V was cut by 8 bases and J by 4 bases, with 16 bases left in between. Germline V CDR1 and CDR2: SQVTM, ANQGSEA. The chain's CDR3 is CSPSGPEADTQYF. CDR3 bases: TGCAGCCCCAGCGGGCCGGAGGCAGATACGCAGTATTTT.

This chain links TRBV5-1 with TRBJ2-7, with 8 bases fitting TRBD2. This CDR3 comprises 15 residues. Germline V gene sequence: CDR1 SGHRS, CDR2 YFSETQ. Unmatched junction bases numbered 9, after V lost 4 bases and J lost 3 bases. The CDR3: CASSKTGLGSYEQYF. The CDR3 DNA is TGCGCCAGCAGCAAGACGGGACTAGGTAGCTACGAGCAGTACTTC.

The V and J genes are TRBV27 and TRBJ1-5; 7 bases match TRBD1. The ends lost 8 bases at V and 6 bases at J; junction bases unmatched: 7. Germline CDR1 reads MNHEY; CDR2 reads SMNVEV (reference sequence). CDR3 length: 13 amino acids. DNA for the CDR3: TGTGCCAGCCGGGCAGGGGGAGCTCAGCCCCAGCATTTT. The encoded protein is CASRAGGAQPQHF.

CDR3 protein: CASSDRGNPTEAFF. CDR3 coding DNA: TGTGCCAGCAGTGACAGGGGAAACCCCACTGAAGCTTTCTTT. This chain links TRBV6-4 with TRBJ1-1; TRBD1 might be the D (5 bases). Germline CDR1 MRHNA, CDR2 SNTAGT. The CDR3 runs 14 residues. V dropped 2 bases and J dropped 4 bases, with 11 bases sitting between them.

The chain has TRBV9 and TRBJ2-7; a possible D gene is TRBD2 (5 bases). The CDR3 is 14 amino acids. Per germline, CDR1 SGDLS and CDR2 YYNGEE. V was cut by 1 base and J by 6 bases, with 14 bases left in between. The CDR3 nucleotides are TGTGCCAGCAGCGTATTTAGCGAGAATGGCGAGCAGTACTTC. Encoded protein: CASSVFSENGEQYF.

The V call is TRBV6-1, the J call TRBJ1-1; 10 bases fit TRBD1. V dropped 6 bases and J dropped 3; count of bases not matched to a gene: 7. The CDR3 runs to 15 residues. The germline V gene has CDR1 MNHNS and CDR2 SASEGT. The CDR3: CASSRGQGGDTEAFF. In DNA form, the CDR3 reads TGTGCCAGCAGCCGAGGACAGGGGGGGGACACTGAAGCTTTCTTT.

Comments on this clone: This sample includes further DNA sequences coding for the same CDR3. The CDR3 loop reads CASSLAPDQPQHF. The CDR3 region has the DNA TGCGCCAGCAGCTTGGCCCCCGATCAGCCCCAGCATTTT. The V and J genes are TRBV5-1 and TRBJ1-5; no clear D. The CDR3 extends over 13 amino acids. The V and J ends lost 0 bases and 5 bases respectively, with 6 bases between them. Germline V gene lookup returns CDR1 SGHRS and CDR2 YFSETQ.

Comment on this clone: Other DNA variants within this sample encode the same CDR3. This chain connects TRBV6-4 to TRBJ2-3; no definite D call. Germline CDR1 reads MRHNA; CDR2 reads SNTAGT. The CDR3 has 13 residues. Trimming took 3 bases from V and 3 from J, leaving 7 bases between them. The CDR3 protein is CASSEEITDTQYF. The CDR3 nucleotides are TGTGCCAGCAGTGAGGAGATTACAGATACGCAGTATTTT.

About this clone: This sample also contains other DNA sequences that code for the same CDR3. The V and J genes are TRBV18 and TRBJ2-7, with no clear D. The germline gives CDR1 KGHSH, CDR2 LQKENI. The CDR3 has 14 residues. V was clipped by 1 base and J by 3 bases, with 10 bases between them. The CDR3 sequence is CASSPRTESYEQYF. In DNA, the CDR3 is TGTGCCAGCTCACCACGCACGGAAAGCTACGAGCAGTACTTC.

The genes are TRBV7-2 and TRBJ1-5, with a possible D match to TRBD1 (5 bases). The V end was cut by 5 bases, the J end by 5 bases, with 19 bases between. Germline CDR1 SGHTA, CDR2 FQGNSA. The CDR3 runs to 16 residues. The CDR3, as DNA: TGTGCCAGCAGCCGCCAAATGGGGGGGAGGCATCAGCCCCAGCATTTT. This gives the protein CASSRQMGGRHQPQHF.